Below, 23 T cell receptor beta chains from the same sample are listed, as sequenced in a study of CD8 T cells in ankylosing spondylitis. MiXCR, applied by TCRdb to the 5' RACE reads, yields one record per CDR3 protein. The sample holds around 250,000 distinct CDR3 sequences, roughly 10% seen once. Sequences were obtained from blood, either unsorted or a sorted T cell fraction (not recorded which). These receptors were obtained from a male donor with ankylosing spondylitis or in good health (not recorded which).

This clonotype was seen repeatedly, ten times or more. V is TRBV10-3 and J is TRBJ1-1; D might be TRBD1 (5 bases). The ends were cut back, 5 bases at V and 1 base at J, with 11 bases in the middle. Germline CDR1 is ENHRY and CDR2 is SYGVKD. The CDR3 has 14 amino acids. The CDR3 loop reads CAISTGAENTEAFF. The CDR3 bases are TGTGCCATCAGTACCGGGGCAGAGAACACTGAAGCTTTCTTT.

This clonotype was seen repeatedly, ten times or more. The rearrangement joins TRBV10-3 to TRBJ1-5; TRBD1 matches at 7 bases. The CDR3 has 14 amino acids. From germline, CDR1 is ENHRY and CDR2 SYGVKD. V lost 3 bases and J lost 7; bases outside the gene matches: 6. The CDR3, as DNA: TGTGCCATCAGTGACAGAGACAGGGTCCAGCCCCAGCATTTT. Its translation is CAISDRDRVQPQHF.

This clonotype was observed a handful of times. The CDR3 sequence is CSVEQAPREQYF. The CDR3 DNA follows: TGCAGCGTTGAGCAGGCTCCGAGAGAGCAGTACTTC. The genes are TRBV29-1 and TRBJ2-7; D unresolved. Germline lookup yields CDR1 SQVTM and CDR2 ANQGSEA. The CDR3 sequence is 12 residues long. V was clipped by 3 bases and J by 7 bases, with 13 bases between them.

There are many counts of this clonotype. The rearrangement links TRBV10-3 to TRBJ1-5; unclear D gene. V was clipped by 0 bases and J by 3 bases, with 12 bases between them. CDR3 length equals 16 residues. Germline CDR1 and CDR2: ENHRY and SYGVKD. CDR3 protein: CAISESWTQDNQPQHF. The CDR3 DNA reads as TGTGCCATCAGTGAGTCTTGGACTCAGGACAATCAGCCCCAGCATTTT.

This rearrangement joins TRBV6-2 or TRBV6-3 to TRBJ2-4; 9 bases map to TRBD1. Germline V gene lookup returns CDR1 MNHEY and CDR2 SVGEGT. The ends lost 6 bases at V and 0 bases at J; junction bases unmatched: 6. The CDR3 sequence is 16 residues long. The CDR3 spells CASRLQGAGAKNIQYF. CDR3 nucleotide sequence: TGTGCCAGCAGACTACAGGGGGCGGGAGCCAAAAACATTCAGTACTTC.

This clonotype has at least ten counts. The chain joins TRBV5-1 to TRBJ1-4; weak D call: TRBD1 (6 bases). Germline V gene data show CDR1 as SGHRS and CDR2 as YFSETQ. The CDR3 extends over 15 amino acids. Trimming took off 3 bases at V and 4 bases at J, with 13 bases between the two ends. The CDR3, as DNA: TGCGCCAGCAGCTATCTGACAGGCAGTAATGAAAAACTGTTTTTT. Its translation: CASSYLTGSNEKLFF. The full variable domain, in which reference TRBV5-1 and TRBJ1-4 provide the parts outside the CDR3, is KAGVTQTPRYLIKTRGQQVTLSCSPISGHRSVSWYQQTPGQGLQFLFEYFSETQRNKGNFPGRFSGRQFSNSRSEMNVSTLELGDSALYLCASSYLTGSNEKLFFGSGTQLSVL.

The chain is built from TRBV19 and TRBJ1-2; weak D call: TRBD1 (5 bases). V lost 6 bases and J lost 4, with 9 bases in between. The germline V gene encodes CDR1 LNHDA and CDR2 SQIVND (reference sequence). The CDR3 is 12 residues long. The DNA for the CDR3 is TGTGCCAGTAGCCGGGGGTTCTATGGCTACACCTTC. Translating it yields CASSRGFYGYTF.

This clonotype occurred many times. This chain uses TRBV12-3 or TRBV12-4 with TRBJ1-2; D not certain. The CDR3 length is 16 residues. V was pared by 0 bases and J by 5 bases, with 16 bases between. CDR3 DNA: TGTGCCAGCAGTTTAGCGATCCGTCGGTCGCAGTATGGCTACACCTTC. Its protein product is CASSLAIRRSQYGYTF.

This clonotype was seen many times. The chain carries TRBV9 and TRBJ2-4, with D perhaps being TRBD1 or TRBD2 (5 bases each). The V end was cut by 4 bases, the J end by 2 bases, with 13 bases between. This CDR3 spans 15 amino acids. Germline CDR1 and CDR2: SGDLS and YYNGEE. In nucleotides, the CDR3 is TGTGCCAGCAGCCCACGAGGGGTCCCCAAAAACATTCAGTACTTC. Its translation: CASSPRGVPKNIQYF. The full variable domain, in which reference TRBV9 and TRBJ2-4 provide the parts outside the CDR3, is DSGVTQTPKHLITATGQRVTLRCSPRSGDLSVYWYQQSLDQGLQFLIQYYNGEERAKGNILERFSAQQFPDLHSELNLSSLELGDSALYFCASSPRGVPKNIQYFGAGTRLSVL.

The gene calls are TRBV5-1 and TRBJ2-2; TRBD1 aligns across 7 bases. The CDR3 has 16 amino acids. Germline V gene sequence: CDR1 SGHRS, CDR2 YFSETQ. Unmatched junction bases numbered 9, after V lost 4 bases and J lost 3 bases. This CDR3 is CASSVTGTVDTGELFF. The CDR3 DNA follows: TGCGCCAGCAGCGTCACCGGGACAGTCGACACCGGGGAGCTGTTTTTT.

This clonotype appeared many times. In DNA form, the CDR3 reads TGTGCCAGCAGAACCTCAGGATACTACGAGCAGTACTTC. The encoded protein is CASRTSGYYEQYF. V is TRBV6-1 and J is TRBJ2-7; D is uncertain. Germline lookup yields CDR1 MNHNS and CDR2 SASEGT. The CDR3 contains 13 residues. V lost 6 bases to trimming and J lost 3 bases, with 12 bases between them.

In its sample, this clonotype was seen many times. The V gene is TRBV27, the J gene TRBJ2-2, with D uncertain. Trimming shortened V by 7 bases and J by 8 bases, and 26 bases separated the two germline ends. Germline V gene data show CDR1 as MNHEY and CDR2 as SMNVEV (reference sequence). The CDR3 has 17 residues. The CDR3 coding sequence is TGTGCCAGCACCCTAACTCCGCGGCTACACCTGGCGGGGGAGCTGTTTTTT. Protein sequence: CASTLTPRLHLAGELFF.

This clonotype was seen at least ten times. The J gene is TRBJ2-1, the V gene TRBV25-1; unclear D gene. Germline V gene data show CDR1 as MGHDK and CDR2 as SYGVNS. Trimming pared 5 bases from V and 7 bases from J, leaving 6 bases between. The CDR3 is made up of 11 amino acids. CDR3 amino acids: CASSSANEQFF. In DNA, the CDR3 is TGTGCCAGCAGTTCTGCAAATGAGCAGTTCTTC.

In nucleotides, the CDR3 is TGCGCCAGCAGCACGGGAGGGACTAACTCCTACGAGCAGTACTTC. This codes for CASSTGGTNSYEQYF. The chain joins TRBV5-1 to TRBJ2-7, with TRBD2 identical over 8 bases. Germline trimming cut 4 bases from V and 0 bases from J; bases unmatched to any gene: 6. Per germline, CDR1 SGHRS and CDR2 YFSETQ. CDR3 length equals 15 residues.

This clonotype has ten or more counts. The genes are TRBV29-1 and TRBJ2-1, with D tentatively TRBD2 (6 bases). The germline V gene has CDR1 SQVTM and CDR2 ANQGSEA. The CDR3 has 11 residues. Trimming took off 8 bases at V and 8 bases at J, with 13 bases between the two ends. CDR3 sequence: CSYGGFDEQFF. CDR3 DNA sequence: TGCAGCTACGGGGGTTTTGATGAGCAGTTCTTC.

In its sample, this clonotype was seen a few times. CDR3 protein: CSVEGGRVTGELFF. The DNA of the CDR3 is TGCAGCGTTGAGGGGGGCCGGGTCACCGGGGAGCTGTTTTTT. The chain is built from TRBV29-1 and TRBJ2-2; TRBD1 or TRBD2 may be the D gene (6 bases each). Trimming left V 3 bases short and J 4 bases short, with 12 bases between. The length of the CDR3 is 14 residues. Germline V gives CDR1 SQVTM, CDR2 ANQGSEA.

V is TRBV7-9 and J is TRBJ1-2; no definite D call. The V end was cut by 6 bases, the J end by 4 bases, with 15 bases between. The germline V gene has CDR1 SEHNR and CDR2 FQNEAQ (reference sequence). CDR3 length: 14 amino acids. As DNA, the CDR3 is TGTGCCAGCAGTCTAGGAGGTTCTGCCTATGGCTACACCTTC. Protein sequence: CASSLGGSAYGYTF.

This clonotype came up many times. V is TRBV25-1 and J is TRBJ2-1; a weak D match, TRBD2 (6 bases). Trimming removed 3 bases from V and 2 bases from J, with 11 bases in between. Germline CDR1 and CDR2: MGHDK and SYGVNS. The CDR3 has 15 amino acids. The CDR3 sequence is CASSDRRETYNEQFF. CDR3 in DNA: TGTGCCAGCAGTGACAGGAGGGAGACCTACAATGAGCAGTTCTTC.

This clonotype was counted many times. The chain carries TRBV20-1 and TRBJ2-1; 10 bases fit TRBD2. CDR3 length: 20 amino acids. The junction had 19 bases not matched to a gene; V was cut back by 5 bases and J by 0 bases. Germline loops: CDR1 DFQATT, CDR2 SNEGSKA (reference sequence). DNA of the CDR3: TGCAGTGCTTCACCAACCCGAGCGGGAGGGTTGATTAGCTCCTACAATGAGCAGTTCTTC. Its protein product is CSASPTRAGGLISSYNEQFF.

With respect to this clonotype: This may be a read error, as it is one base from a much larger clone. The chain couples TRBV2 to TRBJ2-7; no clear D. V was trimmed by 6 bases and J by 2 bases, leaving 2 bases between them. The CDR3 length is 10 residues. Germline CDR1 and CDR2: SNHLY and FYNNEI. The CDR3 bases are TGTGCCAGCAGCACCTACGAGCAGTACTTC. It is translated as CASSTYEQYF.

This clonotype has a count of ten or more. Its ends do not fully match the called genes, so a read error is possible. The rearrangement links TRBV6-1 to TRBJ1-1; D is uncertain. The germline V gene encodes CDR1 MNHNS and CDR2 SASEGT. The CDR3 loop spans 14 amino acids. Here the CDR3 DNA reads TGTGCCAGCAGGCAAGGACCGCGGAACACTGAAGTTTTCTTT. Its protein product is CASRQGPRNTEVFF.

This clonotype occurred many times. J is TRBJ2-5 and V is TRBV29-1; no firm D call. CDR1 is SQVTM, CDR2 ANQGSEA, per germline. The germline V and J ends were trimmed by 3 bases and 1 base, with 18 bases remaining between them. This CDR3 has 16 residues. DNA for the CDR3: TGCAGCGTTGACTCAGTTCCGGGCCTACCCCAAGAGACCCAGTACTTC. The encoded protein is CSVDSVPGLPQETQYF.

This clonotype came up a few times. The J gene is TRBJ2-3, the V gene TRBV11-2, with D maybe TRBD2 (6 bases). This CDR3 spans 15 amino acids. Germline CDR1 SGHAT, CDR2 FQNNGV. V lost 5 bases, J lost 1 base, and 13 bases lay in between. The CDR3 is CASSQGASGTDTQYF. The CDR3 nucleotides are TGTGCCAGCAGCCAAGGAGCTAGCGGCACAGATACGCAGTATTTT.